This T cell receptor beta chain is from a study of tumor-infiltrating lymphocytes in primary liver carcinoma. Study overall: Productive TCRbeta read yields ran from roughly 3.6 to 7.1 million per sample and were similar between tissues.

Germline V gives CDR1 MNHEY, CDR2 SVGAGI. The CDR3 contains 14 residues. The V gene end was trimmed by 6 bases and the J gene end by 5 bases; junction bases not matched to a gene: 9. This clonotype was counted many times. From approximately 0.5 ug of total RNA, TCR beta-specific cDNA was reverse-transcribed using a constant-region primer. Three-round nested multiplex PCR performed with slightly modified ARM-PCR produced the TCR beta libraries. For approximately 11 cycles apiece, the opening two PCR rounds ran with TRBV1-TRBV30 forward primers and a C-beta reverse primer. One entry per CDR3 protein, called by TCRdb with MiXCR from the multiplex PCR reads. Altogether about 320,000 distinct CDR3 sequences are present, approximately 54% being singletons, with the ten largest covering 15% to 20%. Researchers drew blood RNA from unsorted whole blood and extracted germline DNA as well.

Sequences were obtained from peripheral blood. The V gene is TRBV6-5, the J gene TRBJ1-2, with TRBD1 matching 7 bases. This clonotype was sampled from a woman aged 30 to 39 with primary liver carcinoma and hepatitis B virus infection. The CDR3 DNA sequence: TGTGCCAGCAGCCCGAGACCGACAGGGTATGGCTACACCTTC. Translating gives CASSPRPTGYGYTF.